This TCR beta chain was profiled in a study of identical twins. Via MiXCR, TCRdb re-called the 5' RACE reads, giving one row per CDR3 protein. The data contain hundreds of thousands of distinct CDR3 sequences, approximately 18% of them singletons. This sample was also put to use in a study of T cells expressing NK-cell markers.

The clonotype comes from a young woman in good health. The sample taken for sequencing was PBMCs.

This chain's CDR3 is CASNWGRVNQPQHF. CDR3 DNA sequence: TGTGCCAGCAACTGGGGCAGGGTAAATCAGCCCCAGCATTTT. This chain links TRBV2 with TRBJ1-5, with a weak D call TRBD1 (5 bases). Germline V CDR1 and CDR2: SNHLY, FYNNEI. The CDR3 has 14 amino acids. V was pared by 7 bases and J by 4 bases, with 14 bases between.